The 29 T cell receptor beta chains presented below share a single source sample, sequenced in a study of human T cells and chemical hapten exposure (dated by TCRdb to the early 2020s). Libraries were constructed by RACE. Sequenced using a NextSeq 500. The raw public data were reprocessed by TCRdb itself: fastp quality trimming at Q25, MiXCR clonotype calling, in-frame beta chains only. Each entry is one CDR3 protein sequence, shown with its most common DNA and genes. In all, the sample holds 95,000 or so distinct CDR3 sequences, and about an eighth of those were seen once. The biggest ten clones account for 2.5% to 4% of the sample. According to the study, the label for this sample's time point signals: patch test 2, 6 weeks after DPC sensitization. Explained via the paper, the treatment or condition label denotes: therapeutic diphenylcyclopropenone sensitization with weekly scalp DPC. The starting material was whole blood, obtained in connection with sensitization to the hapten diphenylcyclopropenone (DPC). These receptors were taken from a woman aged 40 to 49 with alopecia areata. Some clones in this sample may be carry-over from other donors' samples.

This chain uses TRBV5-1 with TRBJ2-3, with D unclear. Germline V gene lookup returns CDR1 SGHRS and CDR2 YFSETQ. This CDR3 has 14 residues. V shed 0 bases and J shed 3 bases, with 8 bases lying between them. CDR3 coding DNA: TGCGCCAGCAGCTTGGCGACTCTGACAGATACGCAGTATTTT. Translating it yields CASSLATLTDTQYF.

This chain links TRBV29-1 with TRBJ2-5; D remains ambiguous. Germline CDR1 and CDR2: SQVTM and ANQGSEA. V was clipped by 4 bases and J by 0 bases, with 6 bases between them. This CDR3 has 12 residues. The CDR3 DNA is TGCAGCGTTGCTAGGAACCAAGAGACCCAGTACTTC. The encoded protein is CSVARNQETQYF.

This clonotype was found once. Lacking the conserved final phenylalanine or tryptophan, this CDR3 likely reflects a read error. This chain links TRBV4-3 with TRBJ2-1; 8 nucleotides agree with TRBD2. Per the germline V gene, CDR1 is LGHNA and CDR2 is YSLEER. The CDR3 spans 15 residues. With V trimmed by 1 base and J by 6 bases, 5 bases remained unmatched. CDR3 bases: TGCGCCAGCAGCCAAGCCCCCCGGGGGGGCAATGAGCAGTTCTCC. Its translation: CASSQAPRGGNEQFS.

This clonotype occurred a few times. J is TRBJ2-1 and V is TRBV28; 10 nucleotides agree with TRBD2. Germline loops: CDR1 MDHEN, CDR2 SYDVKM. V was pared by 6 bases and J by 4 bases, with 3 bases of the junction left unmatched. The CDR3 runs 14 residues. The CDR3 region is CASRSSGRYNEQFF. The CDR3 region has the DNA TGTGCCAGCAGGTCTAGCGGGAGATACAATGAGCAGTTCTTC.

This chain uses TRBV20-1 with TRBJ2-7, with a possible D match to TRBD2 (5 bases). The CDR3 loop spans 15 amino acids. The ends were cut back, 0 bases at V and 0 bases at J, with 12 bases in the middle. The germline V gene has CDR1 DFQATT and CDR2 SNEGSKA (reference sequence). CDR3 amino acids: CSARDPTGSSYEQYF. The CDR3 DNA reads as TGCAGTGCTAGAGATCCCACGGGGAGCTCCTACGAGCAGTACTTC.

This clonotype was seen more than once but under ten times. The rearrangement joins TRBV20-1 to TRBJ2-7, with 8 bases that match TRBD2. CDR1 and CDR2 from the germline V gene are DFQATT and SNEGSKA (reference sequence). This CDR3 is built from 12 residues. Trimming cost V 6 bases and J 5 bases; bases outside gene matches: 6. For the CDR3, the DNA is TGCAGTGCCCAGGGACTAGGAAACGAGCAGTACTTC. Translated: CSAQGLGNEQYF.

In this sample, this clonotype turned up many times. The J gene is TRBJ1-5, the V gene TRBV7-2; D gene unclear. The ends were cut back, 5 bases at V and 4 bases at J, with 12 bases in the middle. Germline CDR1 SGHTA, CDR2 FQGNSA. This CDR3 has 14 amino acids. In DNA, the CDR3 is TGTGCCAGCAGCCTGGCCCAGCGGAATCAGCCCCAGCATTTT. This translates into CASSLAQRNQPQHF.

This clonotype was found once. V usage is TRBV5-1 and J usage is TRBJ1-1; no definite D call. Per the germline V gene, CDR1 is SGHRS and CDR2 is YFSETQ. Trimming pared 0 bases from V and 3 bases from J, leaving 9 bases between. The CDR3 totals 14 residues. The CDR3 loop reads CASSLERVDTEAFF. The CDR3, as DNA: TGCGCCAGCAGCTTGGAGAGGGTGGACACTGAAGCTTTCTTT.

The chain couples TRBV27 to TRBJ1-1; no definite D call. V was clipped by 6 bases and J by 1 base, with 9 bases between them. Germline assignment: CDR1 MNHEY and CDR2 SMNVEV (reference sequence). This CDR3 spans 13 amino acids. The CDR3 here is CASRLGSNTEAFF. The CDR3 coding sequence is TGTGCCAGCAGGCTGGGGTCGAACACTGAAGCTTTCTTT.

The CDR3 protein is CASSQKSTTNYGYTF. CDR3 DNA: TGCGCCAGCAGCCAAAAGAGCACAACTAACTATGGCTACACCTTC. The rearrangement uses TRBV4-3 and TRBJ1-2; unclear D gene. V gave up 2 bases and J gave up 0 bases, with 10 bases separating them. Germline CDR1 and CDR2: LGHNA and YSLEER. This CDR3 is 15 amino acids long.

This chain joins TRBV21-1 and TRBJ1-4. TRBV21-1 is labeled a pseudogene. The CDR3 totals 13 residues. The chain's CDR3 is CASQRRPNEKLFF. CDR3 sequence (DNA): TGTGCCAGCCAAAGGAGACCTAATGAAAAACTGTTTTTT.

This clonotype was seen ten or more times. This chain connects TRBV25-1 to TRBJ1-3, with a weak D call TRBD1 (6 bases). Trimming shortened V by 2 bases and J by 8 bases, and 16 bases separated the two germline ends. Germline V CDR1 and CDR2: MGHDK, SYGVNS. CDR3 length: 15 residues. CDR3 sequence: CASSEGFQGRDTIYF. The CDR3, as DNA: TGTGCCAGCAGTGAAGGGTTCCAGGGGCGGGACACCATATATTTT.

This clonotype has ten or more counts. In nucleotides, the CDR3 is TGTGCCAGCAGCCGGGGGACAGGGGGCGGAAACACCATATATTTT. It translates to CASSRGTGGGNTIYF. The chain links TRBV4-2 to TRBJ1-3, with TRBD1 matching 12 bases. V lost 4 bases and J lost 4; bases outside the gene matches: 2. The germline V gene encodes CDR1 LGHNA and CDR2 YNFKEQ. The CDR3 sequence is 15 residues long.

A remark on this clonotype: A much larger clone lies a single base off, so this may be a read error. The rearrangement joins TRBV4-1 to TRBJ1-6; 7 bases agree with TRBD1. CDR3 length: 15 residues. The V and J ends lost 4 bases and 6 bases, in that order; junction bases with no gene match: 6. CDR1 MGHRA and CDR2 YSYEKL come from the germline V gene. CDR3 nucleotides: TGCGCCAGCAGCCTTACAGGGGCTTTTAATTCACCCCTCCACTTT. As protein: CASSLTGAFNSPLHF.

Only a few counts were recorded for this clonotype. The chain is built from TRBV4-1 and TRBJ1-1; no definite D call. CDR1 and CDR2 from the germline V gene are MGHRA and YSYEKL. V lost 4 bases and J lost 1, with 10 bases in between. This CDR3 contains 14 residues. In nucleotides, the CDR3 is TGCGCCAGCAGCCTATTCGATCAGAACACTGAAGCTTTCTTT. Its protein is CASSLFDQNTEAFF.

This clonotype occurred many times. This chain joins TRBV30 and TRBJ2-4, with D possibly matching TRBD2 (8 bases). CDR1 and CDR2 (germline): GTSNPN, SVGIG (reference sequence). The CDR3 totals 14 residues. V shed 4 bases and J shed 9 bases, with 19 bases lying between them. CDR3 residues: CAWNGGDRGSIQYF. Here the CDR3 DNA reads TGTGCCTGGAACGGGGGGGACAGAGGGTCCATTCAGTACTTC.

The V gene is TRBV30, the J gene TRBJ2-6; D is tentatively TRBD1 or TRBD2 (6 bases each). The CDR3 length is 20 residues. The germline V and J ends were trimmed by 2 bases and 0 bases, with 23 bases remaining between them. Germline CDR1 is GTSNPN and CDR2 is SVGIG (reference sequence). In DNA form, the CDR3 reads TGTGCCTGGAGTCCCAACACAGGGAGGAGGTTGAGCTCTGGGGCCAACGTCCTGACTTTC. Its translation is CAWSPNTGRRLSSGANVLTF.

Note on this clonotype: This clone may be a read error of a much larger clone one base away. The chain combines TRBV6-4 with TRBJ2-2; 9 bases are shared with TRBD1. Looked up from germline, CDR1 is MRHNA and CDR2 is SNTAGT. The CDR3 runs to 15 residues. CDR3 residues: CASSPTGGNAGELFF. CDR3 sequence (DNA): TGTGCCAGCAGCCCGACAGGGGGGAACGCCGGGGAGCTGTTTTTT.

This clonotype was detected many times. The DNA for the CDR3 is TGTGCCAGCAGCTTCCTAGTACAAGAGACCCAGTACTTC. Amino acids: CASSFLVQETQYF. The chain employs TRBV5-6 and TRBJ2-5; D remains ambiguous. Germline CDR1 is SGHDT and CDR2 is YYEEEE. The CDR3 loop spans 13 amino acids. V lost 2 bases to trimming and J lost 2 bases, with 7 bases between them.

This clonotype has a handful of counts. The rearrangement links TRBV4-2 to TRBJ1-2; perhaps TRBD1 as D (5 bases). V was cut by 0 bases and J by 3 bases, with 5 bases left in between. The CDR3 covers 13 residues. Germline assignment: CDR1 LGHNA and CDR2 YNFKEQ. CDR3 region: CASSQDRDYGYTF. The CDR3 region has the DNA TGTGCCAGCAGCCAAGACAGGGACTATGGCTACACCTTC.

There are a few counts of this clonotype. The chain recombines TRBV6-5 with TRBJ2-3; possible D gene TRBD2, 6 bases. V dropped 7 bases and J dropped 6 bases, with 14 bases sitting between them. Germline CDR1 MNHEY, CDR2 SVGAGI. The CDR3 consists of 13 residues. CDR3 sequence reads: CASKTGTADTQYF. CDR3 DNA: TGTGCCAGCAAAACCGGGACTGCGGATACGCAGTATTTT.

There are many counts of this clonotype. The chain uses TRBV7-2 and TRBJ1-6, with D unclear. This CDR3 has 13 amino acids. Germline V gene sequence: CDR1 SGHTA, CDR2 FQGNSA. V gave up 0 bases and J gave up 8 bases, with 5 bases separating them. The CDR3 bases are TGTGCCAGCAGCTTAGCCCCATATTCACCCCTCCACTTT. This codes for CASSLAPYSPLHF.

This clonotype was detected ten times or more. The J gene is TRBJ2-3, the V gene TRBV7-9, with D tentatively TRBD1 (5 bases). In germline, CDR1 is SEHNR, CDR2 FQNEAQ (reference sequence). The CDR3 loop spans 13 amino acids. Trimming left V 1 base short and J 4 bases short, with 6 bases between. The CDR3, as DNA: TGTGCCAGCAGCTTAGTAGGGGCAGATACGCAGTATTTT. Translated: CASSLVGADTQYF. Based on the CDR3 plus reference TRBV7-9 and TRBJ2-3, the full variable domain is DTGVSQNPRHKITKRGQNVTFRCDPISEHNRLYWYRQTLGQGPEFLTYFQNEAQLEKSRLLSDRFSAERPKGSFSTLEIQRTEQGDSAMYLCASSLVGADTQYFGPGTRLTVL.

In this sample, this clonotype turned up many times. V and J are TRBV28 and TRBJ2-7; 9 bases align to TRBD1. The CDR3 runs 15 residues. J lost 3 bases, V lost 2 bases, and 5 bases had no gene match. CDR1 and CDR2 from the germline V gene are MDHEN and SYDVKM. The DNA for the CDR3 is TGTGCCAGCAGTTTAGGACAGGGGCTAATCTACGAGCAGTACTTC. Its translation: CASSLGQGLIYEQYF.

The chain links TRBV7-6 to TRBJ1-6; D perhaps matches TRBD1 (6 bases). Deletions cut 5 bases from V and 7 bases from J, with 12 bases between. Per germline, CDR1 SGHVS and CDR2 FNYEAQ. The CDR3 is made up of 14 amino acids. CDR3 protein: CASSTGLINSPLHF. CDR3 bases: TGTGCCAGCAGCACAGGGCTAATCAATTCACCCCTCCACTTT. Supplemented by reference TRBV7-6 and TRBJ1-6, the full variable domain reads GAGVSQSPRYKVTKRGQDVALRCDPISGHVSLYWYRQALGQGPEFLTYFNYEAQQDKSGLPNDRFSAERPEGSISTLTIQRTEQRDSAMYRCASSTGLINSPLHFGNGTRLTVT.

V and J are TRBV5-4 and TRBJ2-2; 11 nucleotides align to TRBD2. Germline trimming cut 7 bases from V and 3 bases from J; bases unmatched to any gene: 5. The CDR3 spans 15 residues. Germline CDR1 reads SGHNT; CDR2 reads YYREEE (reference sequence). For the CDR3, the DNA is TGTGCCAGCGCCCCTAGCGGGAGGTACACCGGGGAGCTGTTTTTT. It yields the protein CASAPSGRYTGELFF.

This rearrangement joins TRBV6-2 or TRBV6-3 to TRBJ2-1, with 7 positions matching TRBD2. With V trimmed by 8 bases and J by 14 bases, 21 bases remained unmatched. The CDR3 runs to 15 residues. Germline-derived CDR1 and CDR2 are MNHEY and SVGEGT. In DNA form, the CDR3 reads TGTGCCAGCCGGTCTTTCGGGGGGAGTAATCCTCGGGAGTTCTTC. Its protein product is CASRSFGGSNPREFF.

This clonotype was detected ten times or more. The chain couples TRBV14 to TRBJ2-3; the D gene could be TRBD1 or TRBD2 (5 bases each). V was cut by 3 bases and J by 7 bases, with 17 bases left in between. This CDR3 is built from 15 residues. CDR1 and CDR2 from the germline V gene are SGHDN and FVKESK. The chain's CDR3 is CASSQDHRSGNTQYF. The CDR3 DNA follows: TGTGCCAGCAGCCAGGATCACAGGTCCGGGAATACGCAGTATTTT.

This clonotype was observed at least ten times. The rearrangement links TRBV27 to TRBJ1-2; D possibly corresponds to TRBD1 (6 bases). This CDR3 has 15 amino acids. Germline V gives CDR1 MNHEY, CDR2 SMNVEV (reference sequence). Trimming removed 3 bases from V and 4 bases from J, with 15 bases in between. The chain's CDR3 is CASSFWGGAGYGYTF. The DNA for the CDR3 is TGTGCCAGCAGTTTTTGGGGGGGCGCAGGCTATGGCTACACCTTC.